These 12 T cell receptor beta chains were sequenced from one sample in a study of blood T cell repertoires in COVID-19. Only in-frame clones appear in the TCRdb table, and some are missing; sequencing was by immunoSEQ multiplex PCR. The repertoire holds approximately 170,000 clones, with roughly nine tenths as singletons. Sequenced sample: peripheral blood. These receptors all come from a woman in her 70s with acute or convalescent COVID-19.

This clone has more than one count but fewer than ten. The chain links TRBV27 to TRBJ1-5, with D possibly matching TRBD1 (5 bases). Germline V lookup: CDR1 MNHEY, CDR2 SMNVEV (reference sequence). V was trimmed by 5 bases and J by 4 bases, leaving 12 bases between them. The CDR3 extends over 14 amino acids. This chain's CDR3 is CASSARVGNQPQHF. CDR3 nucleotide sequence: TGTGCCAGCAGTGCCAGGGTGGGGAATCAGCCCCAGCATTTT.

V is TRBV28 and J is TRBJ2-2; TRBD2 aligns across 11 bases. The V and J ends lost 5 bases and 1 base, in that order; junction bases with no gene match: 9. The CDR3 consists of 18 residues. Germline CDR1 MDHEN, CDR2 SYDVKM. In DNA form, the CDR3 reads TGTGCCAGCAGTCTCCAGACTAGCGGGATGTGGAACACCGGGGAGCTGTTTTTT. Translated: CASSLQTSGMWNTGELFF.

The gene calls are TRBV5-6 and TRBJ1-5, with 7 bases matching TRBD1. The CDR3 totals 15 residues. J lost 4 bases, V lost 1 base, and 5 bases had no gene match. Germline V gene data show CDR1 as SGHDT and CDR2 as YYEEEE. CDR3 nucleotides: TGTGCCAGCAGCTTGCGGGGACAGATGAATCAGCCCCAGCATTTT. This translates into CASSLRGQMNQPQHF. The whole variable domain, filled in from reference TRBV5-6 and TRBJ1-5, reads DAGVTQSPTHLIKTRGQQVTLRCSPKSGHDTVSWYQQALGQGPQFIFQYYEEEERQRGNFPDRFSGHQFPNYSSELNVNALLLGDSALYLCASSLRGQMNQPQHFGDGTRLSIL.

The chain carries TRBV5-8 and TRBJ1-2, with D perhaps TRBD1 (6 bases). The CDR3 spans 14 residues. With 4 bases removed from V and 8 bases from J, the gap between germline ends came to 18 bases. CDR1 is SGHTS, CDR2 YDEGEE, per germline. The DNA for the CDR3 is TGTGCCAGCAGCCGAGGACAGAGTATGTTCGGCTACACCTTC. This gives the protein CASSRGQSMFGYTF.

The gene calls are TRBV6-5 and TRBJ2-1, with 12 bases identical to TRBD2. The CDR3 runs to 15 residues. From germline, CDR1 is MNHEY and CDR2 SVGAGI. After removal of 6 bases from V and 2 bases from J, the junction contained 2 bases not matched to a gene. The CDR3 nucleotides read TGTGCCAGCAGCGGACTAGCGGGGACCTACAATGAGCAGTTCTTC. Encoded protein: CASSGLAGTYNEQFF.

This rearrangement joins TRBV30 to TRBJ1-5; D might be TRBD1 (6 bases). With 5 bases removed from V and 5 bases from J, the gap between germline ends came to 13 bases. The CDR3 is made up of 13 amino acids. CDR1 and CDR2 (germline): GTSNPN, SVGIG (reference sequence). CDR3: CAWARTVDQPQHF. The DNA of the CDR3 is TGTGCCTGGGCCCGGACAGTCGATCAGCCCCAGCATTTT.

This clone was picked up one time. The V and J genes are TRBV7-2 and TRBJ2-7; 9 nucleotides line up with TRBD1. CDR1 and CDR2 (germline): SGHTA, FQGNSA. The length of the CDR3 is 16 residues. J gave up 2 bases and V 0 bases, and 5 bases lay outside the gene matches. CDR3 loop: CASSLAQGAFAYEQYF. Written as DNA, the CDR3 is TGTGCCAGCAGCTTAGCACAGGGGGCCTTCGCCTACGAGCAGTACTTC.

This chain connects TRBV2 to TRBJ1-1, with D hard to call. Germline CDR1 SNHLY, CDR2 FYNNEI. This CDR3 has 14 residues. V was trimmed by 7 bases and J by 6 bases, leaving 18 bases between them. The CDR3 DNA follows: TGTGCCAGCAACCGGCGGATAACACGGTCTGAAGCTTTCTTT. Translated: CASNRRITRSEAFF.

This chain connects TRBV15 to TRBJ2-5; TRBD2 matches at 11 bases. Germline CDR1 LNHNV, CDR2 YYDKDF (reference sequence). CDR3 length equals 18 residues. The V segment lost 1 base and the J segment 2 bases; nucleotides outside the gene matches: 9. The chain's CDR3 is CATSRGPLAGGPQETQYF. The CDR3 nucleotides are TGTGCCACCAGCAGAGGACCCCTAGCGGGAGGCCCACAAGAGACCCAGTACTTC.

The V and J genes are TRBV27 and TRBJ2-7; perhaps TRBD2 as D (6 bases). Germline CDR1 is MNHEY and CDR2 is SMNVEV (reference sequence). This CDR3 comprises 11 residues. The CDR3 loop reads CETGLLYEQYF. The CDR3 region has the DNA TGTGAGACGGGACTGCTCTACGAGCAGTACTTC.

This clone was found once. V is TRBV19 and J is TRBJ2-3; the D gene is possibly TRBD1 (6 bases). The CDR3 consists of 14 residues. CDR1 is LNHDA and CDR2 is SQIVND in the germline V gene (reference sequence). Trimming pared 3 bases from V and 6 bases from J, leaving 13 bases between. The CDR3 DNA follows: TGTGCCAGTAGTATTTCCAGGGGTTGGGATACGCAGTATTTT. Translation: CASSISRGWDTQYF.

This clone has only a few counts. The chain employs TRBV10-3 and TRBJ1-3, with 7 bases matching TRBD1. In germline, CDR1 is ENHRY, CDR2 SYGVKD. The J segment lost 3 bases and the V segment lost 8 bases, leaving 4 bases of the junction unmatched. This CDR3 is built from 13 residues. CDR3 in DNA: TGTGCCATCGGGACAGCTTATGGAAACACCATATATTTT. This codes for CAIGTAYGNTIYF.